Following are 20 T cell receptor beta chains from one sample sequenced in a study of blood T cells in healthy people across ages. The authors ran a second PCR of 7 to 11 cycles using a sample-barcoded 5' primer and a J-beta primer mix. Via MiXCR, TCRdb re-called the 5' RACE reads, giving one row per CDR3 protein. The repertoire holds 800,000 to 950,000 distinct CDR3 sequences, with approximately 32% as singletons. The same data also went into a second study, on T cells of mothers and their children.

The sequenced sample consisted of blood. Receptors were obtained from a woman in her thirties or forties in good health.

This clonotype was seen many times. The chain couples TRBV5-1 to TRBJ2-5; weak D call: TRBD1 (5 bases). Trimming removed 4 bases at V and 2 bases at J, with 15 bases between. CDR1 SGHRS and CDR2 YFSETQ come from the germline V gene. The CDR3 covers 15 residues. The CDR3 DNA is TGCGCCAGCAGCCCGGTAGTGGGGCTGCAAGAGACCCAGTACTTC. It codes for CASSPVVGLQETQYF.

The V and J genes are TRBV20-1 and TRBJ2-5; the D call may be TRBD1 or TRBD2 (6 bases each). This CDR3 has 15 amino acids. V was trimmed by 1 base and J by 1 base, leaving 13 bases between them. Per germline, CDR1 DFQATT and CDR2 SNEGSKA (reference sequence). CDR3 bases: TGCAGTGCTAGAGCCAGGAGGGGGATCCAAGAGACCCAGTACTTC. It translates to CSARARRGIQETQYF.

In its sample, this clonotype was seen many times. The chain couples TRBV29-1 to TRBJ2-5, with no clear D. The V and J ends lost 6 bases and 1 base respectively, with 12 bases between them. The germline CDR1 and CDR2 sequences are SQVTM and ANQGSEA. The CDR3 runs to 13 residues. The CDR3 DNA reads TGCAGCGTGACTTCGGGCGGCCAAGAGACCCAGTACTTC. This gives the protein CSVTSGGQETQYF.

In its sample, this clonotype was seen once. The genes are TRBV29-1 and TRBJ1-2, with TRBD1 matching over 9 bases. Trimming removed 6 bases from V and 9 bases from J; junction bases left unmatched: 11. There are 13 residues in the CDR3. Germline V gives CDR1 SQVTM, CDR2 ANQGSEA. The CDR3 region has the DNA TGCAGCGTCCCGGGGGGACAGGGCAGGCGCTACACCTTC. Translation gives CSVPGGQGRRYTF.

This clonotype has a count of ten or more. This chain links TRBV6-1 with TRBJ2-5; unclear D gene. CDR1 is MNHNS and CDR2 is SASEGT in the germline V gene. V lost 4 bases, J lost 5 bases, and 11 bases lay in between. The CDR3 length is 13 residues. CDR3 sequence reads: CASSARRTETQYF. Written as DNA, the CDR3 is TGTGCCAGCAGTGCAAGACGGACGGAGACCCAGTACTTC.

V usage is TRBV27 and J usage is TRBJ2-7; perhaps TRBD1 as D (6 bases). Trimming shortened V by 6 bases and J by 7 bases, and 19 bases separated the two germline ends. In germline, CDR1 is MNHEY, CDR2 SMNVEV (reference sequence). The CDR3 has 14 amino acids. The CDR3 coding sequence is TGTGCCAGCAGACCCGGGACAAACCCAGGGGAGCAGTACTTC. Protein: CASRPGTNPGEQYF.

The table lists this clonotype with a few counts. This sequence joins TRBV20-1 and TRBJ1-2; tentatively, D is TRBD1 (6 bases). The CDR3 extends over 16 amino acids. V was pared by 2 bases and J by 5 bases, with 21 bases between. CDR1 is DFQATT and CDR2 is SNEGSKA in the germline V gene (reference sequence). CDR3 sequence (DNA): TGCAGTGCTAGACCTAGAGCTCAGGGGCCGGAGTATGGCTACACCTTC. Its translation: CSARPRAQGPEYGYTF.

The table lists this clonotype with many counts. This chain uses TRBV12-3 or TRBV12-4 with TRBJ2-7; tentative D call: TRBD1 (6 bases). Trimming removed 5 bases at V and 3 bases at J, with 14 bases between. This CDR3 contains 14 residues. CDR3 sequence reads: CASSLTGKGYEQYF. The CDR3 DNA follows: TGTGCCAGCAGTCTCACAGGGAAGGGCTACGAGCAGTACTTC.

The rearrangement links TRBV10-3 to TRBJ1-2, with unresolved D. This CDR3 comprises 14 residues. CDR1 and CDR2 from the germline V gene are ENHRY and SYGVKD. V was cut by 3 bases and J by 0 bases, with 8 bases left in between. The CDR3 nucleotides are TGTGCCATCAGTGAAAAGGTAGCTAACTATGGCTACACCTTC. This gives the protein CAISEKVANYGYTF.

V and J are TRBV12-3 or TRBV12-4 and TRBJ1-5; D gene ambiguous. This CDR3 is built from 15 residues. V was pared by 6 bases and J by 0 bases, with 12 bases between. The chain's CDR3 is CASRFQDYSNQPQHF. The CDR3 DNA sequence: TGTGCCAGCAGATTTCAGGATTATAGCAATCAGCCCCAGCATTTT.

The chain couples TRBV5-8 to TRBJ2-1; 10 nucleotides match TRBD2. The CDR3 spans 15 residues. The germline V gene has CDR1 SGHTS and CDR2 YDEGEE. V shed 5 bases, J shed 4 bases, and the junction held 6 bases outside the gene matches. The CDR3 DNA sequence: TGTGCCAGCAGATTCCTAGCGGGGGAATACAATGAGCAGTTCTTC. Translating gives CASRFLAGEYNEQFF.

There are many counts of this clonotype. The rearrangement links TRBV7-9 to TRBJ2-4; D is uncertain. The CDR3 runs to 13 residues. CDR1 and CDR2 (germline): SEHNR, FQNEAQ (reference sequence). Trimming left V 2 bases short and J 1 base short, with 3 bases between. The CDR3 loop reads CASSLPAKNIQYF. Written as DNA, the CDR3 is TGTGCCAGCAGCTTACCTGCCAAAAACATTCAGTACTTC.

This clonotype was picked up a small number of times. The J gene is TRBJ1-2, the V gene TRBV7-9; no clear D. Germline V lookup: CDR1 SEHNR, CDR2 FQNEAQ (reference sequence). The CDR3 loop spans 14 amino acids. V was shortened by 8 bases and J by 3 bases, with 16 bases between the two germline ends. Here the CDR3 reads CASEITREHYGYTF. As DNA, the CDR3 is TGTGCCAGCGAAATAACGAGGGAGCACTATGGCTACACCTTC.

With regard to this clonotype: A much larger clone differs from this one at a single base, so this may be a read error. The CDR3 reads CASSDRTRFLTDTQYF. CDR3 nucleotide sequence: TGTGCCAGCAGCGACCGGACTAGATTTCTCACAGATACGCAGTATTTT. The chain joins TRBV9 to TRBJ2-3, with 7 bases fitting TRBD2. The V segment lost 3 bases and the J segment 2 bases; nucleotides outside the gene matches: 9. CDR3 length: 16 amino acids. Germline assignment: CDR1 SGDLS and CDR2 YYNGEE.

This clonotype has just a few counts. The chain recombines TRBV19 with TRBJ2-1; D is possibly TRBD1 (6 bases). Germline V gene sequence: CDR1 LNHDA, CDR2 SQIVND (reference sequence). The V and J ends lost 3 bases and 8 bases respectively, with 14 bases between them. This CDR3 comprises 14 residues. The DNA of the CDR3 is TGTGCCAGTAGTATTTACCAGGGGAAGTATGAGCAGTTCTTC. Translating it yields CASSIYQGKYEQFF.

In this sample, this clonotype turned up many times. The gene calls are TRBV10-3 and TRBJ1-6; D ambiguous. This CDR3 has 13 residues. Germline assignment: CDR1 ENHRY and CDR2 SYGVKD. The V gene lost 4 bases and the J gene lost 8 bases, with 9 bases spanning the gap. Here the CDR3 reads CAISVDPHSPLHF. The CDR3 region has the DNA TGTGCCATCAGTGTTGACCCCCATTCACCCCTCCACTTT.

In its sample, this clonotype was seen many times. The V gene is TRBV27, the J gene TRBJ2-1, with a tentative D call TRBD1 (5 bases). The CDR3 sequence is 14 residues long. The V and J ends lost 2 bases and 5 bases respectively, with 10 bases between them. Looked up from germline, CDR1 is MNHEY and CDR2 is SMNVEV (reference sequence). The CDR3 nucleotides are TGTGCCAGCAGTTTAAGGGCAGGGAACAATGAGCAGTTCTTC. Translated, it gives CASSLRAGNNEQFF.

This clonotype was detected only a few times. The chain recombines TRBV20-1 with TRBJ2-7; TRBD1 might be the D (5 bases). From germline, CDR1 is DFQATT and CDR2 SNEGSKA (reference sequence). The CDR3 has 14 residues. Trimming cost V 1 base and J 4 bases, with 14 bases left between them. CDR3 nucleotides: TGCAGTGCTAGAGTTGGGCAGGACAAATACGAGCAGTACTTC. Residues: CSARVGQDKYEQYF.

This clonotype was detected a few times. The chain has TRBV20-1 and TRBJ2-7; tentatively, D is TRBD2 (5 bases). Deletions cut 6 bases from V and 2 bases from J, with 20 bases between. The germline gives CDR1 DFQATT, CDR2 SNEGSKA (reference sequence). The CDR3 is made up of 15 amino acids. CDR3 sequence (DNA): TGCAGTGCCAAACCCCCCGGGATGCTGGCCTACGAGCAGTACTTC. This gives the protein CSAKPPGMLAYEQYF.

CDR3 residues: CSATSGIDEQFF. CDR3 coding DNA: TGCAGTGCTACTAGCGGGATCGATGAGCAGTTCTTC. V and J are TRBV20-1 and TRBJ2-1, with 9 bases aligning to TRBD2. CDR1 is DFQATT and CDR2 is SNEGSKA in the germline V gene (reference sequence). This CDR3 comprises 12 residues. The J segment lost 8 bases and the V segment lost 4 bases, leaving 3 bases of the junction unmatched.